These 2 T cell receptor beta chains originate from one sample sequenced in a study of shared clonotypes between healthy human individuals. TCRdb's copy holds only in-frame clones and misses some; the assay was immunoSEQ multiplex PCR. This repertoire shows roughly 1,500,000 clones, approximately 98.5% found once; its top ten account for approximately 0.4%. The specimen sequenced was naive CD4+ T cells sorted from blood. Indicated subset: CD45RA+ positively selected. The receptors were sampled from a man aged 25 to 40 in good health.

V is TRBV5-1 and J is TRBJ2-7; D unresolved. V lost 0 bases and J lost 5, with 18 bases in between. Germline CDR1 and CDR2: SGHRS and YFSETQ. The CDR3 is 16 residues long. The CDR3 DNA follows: TGCGCCAGCAGCTTGGATTCGAGACAAAGTACCCACGAGCAGTACTTC. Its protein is CASSLDSRQSTHEQYF.

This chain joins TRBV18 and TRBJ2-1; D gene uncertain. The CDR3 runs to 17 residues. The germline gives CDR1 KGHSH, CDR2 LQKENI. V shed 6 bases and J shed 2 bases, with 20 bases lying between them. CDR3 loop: CASSLKPPADTYNEQFF. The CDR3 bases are TGTGCCAGCTCCCTAAAGCCGCCAGCAGACACCTACAATGAGCAGTTCTTC.